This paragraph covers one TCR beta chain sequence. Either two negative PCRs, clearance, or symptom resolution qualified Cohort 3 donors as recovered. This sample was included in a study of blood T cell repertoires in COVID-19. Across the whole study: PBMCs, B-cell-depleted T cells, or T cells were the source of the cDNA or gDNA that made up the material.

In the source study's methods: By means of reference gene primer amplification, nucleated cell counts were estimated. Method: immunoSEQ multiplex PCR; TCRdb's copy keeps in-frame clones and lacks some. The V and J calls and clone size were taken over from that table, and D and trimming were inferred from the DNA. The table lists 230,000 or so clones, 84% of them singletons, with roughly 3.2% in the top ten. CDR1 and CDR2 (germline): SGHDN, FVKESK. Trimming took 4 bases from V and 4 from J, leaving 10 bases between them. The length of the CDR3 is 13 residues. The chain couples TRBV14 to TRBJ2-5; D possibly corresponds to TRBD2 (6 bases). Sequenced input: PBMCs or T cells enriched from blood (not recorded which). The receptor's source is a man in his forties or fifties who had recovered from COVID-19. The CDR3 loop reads CASSRGLSETQYF. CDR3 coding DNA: TGTGCCAGCAGCCGGGGACTGTCAGAGACCCAGTACTTC.